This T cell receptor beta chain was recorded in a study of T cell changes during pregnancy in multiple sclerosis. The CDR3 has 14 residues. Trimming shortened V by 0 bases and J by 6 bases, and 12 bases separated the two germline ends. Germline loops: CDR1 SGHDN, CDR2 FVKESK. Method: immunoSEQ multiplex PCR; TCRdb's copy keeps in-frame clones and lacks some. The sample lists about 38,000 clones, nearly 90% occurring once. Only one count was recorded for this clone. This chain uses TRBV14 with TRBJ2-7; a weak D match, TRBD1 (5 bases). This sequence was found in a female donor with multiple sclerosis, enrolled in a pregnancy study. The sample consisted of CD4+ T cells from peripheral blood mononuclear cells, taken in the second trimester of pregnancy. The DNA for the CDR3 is TGTGCCAGCAGCCAAGATCTAAGGACAAGCGAGCAGTACTTC. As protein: CASSQDLRTSEQYF.